The 28 T cell receptor beta chains listed next were all sequenced from one sample in a study of cytomegalovirus exposure and HLA in healthy donors. Clones were sequenced by immunoSEQ multiplex PCR, and TCRdb holds only the in-frame ones, with some missing. Of about 220,000 clones listed, 85% to 90% are singletons. Sequenced: PBMCs. Receptor source: a man aged 18 to 29 in good health and CMV-seronegative.

V gene TRBV5-6 combines with J gene TRBJ2-7; D gene ambiguous. The CDR3 is made up of 14 amino acids. Per germline, CDR1 SGHDT and CDR2 YYEEEE. V gave up 5 bases and J gave up 2 bases, with 14 bases separating them. CDR3 residues: CASRYSQITYEQYF. The CDR3 DNA reads as TGTGCCAGCAGATATTCCCAGATTACCTACGAGCAGTACTTC.

J is TRBJ2-5 and V is TRBV10-3; D is possibly TRBD2 (6 bases). Trimming removed 11 bases at V and 2 bases at J, with 15 bases between. Germline V gene sequence: CDR1 ENHRY, CDR2 SYGVKD. The CDR3 covers 13 residues. The CDR3, as DNA: TGTGCCGTCTCTATGGCGGGGCAAGAGACCCAGTACTTC. Amino acid sequence: CAVSMAGQETQYF.

This chain links TRBV7-2 with TRBJ2-7, with a weak D call TRBD1 (5 bases). CDR3 size: 15 residues. The V gene's germline CDR1 is SGHTA and CDR2 FQGNSA. Trimming pared 5 bases from V and 2 bases from J, leaving 16 bases between. In nucleotides, the CDR3 is TGTGCCAGCAGCCCGACACAGGCCTTGACCTACGAGCAGTACTTC. Residues: CASSPTQALTYEQYF.

The chain links TRBV6-4 to TRBJ2-1; 11 bases are shared with TRBD2. The germline CDR1 and CDR2 sequences are MRHNA and SNTAGT. There are 15 residues in the CDR3. The V segment lost 5 bases and the J segment 7 bases; nucleotides outside the gene matches: 7. The CDR3 loop reads CASSLLSGGANEQFF. The CDR3 DNA reads as TGTGCCAGCAGTCTCCTTAGCGGGGGGGCGAATGAGCAGTTCTTC.

This chain uses TRBV11-2 with TRBJ1-1; D is uncertain. The CDR3 runs to 13 residues. V lost 4 bases and J lost 5, with 11 bases in between. CDR1 is SGHAT, CDR2 FQNNGV, per germline. CDR3 sequence: CASSSQGGTEAFF. CDR3 bases: TGTGCCAGCAGCTCTCAAGGCGGGACTGAAGCTTTCTTT.

The chain carries TRBV19 and TRBJ2-3; D perhaps matches TRBD2 (6 bases). Germline CDR1 is LNHDA and CDR2 is SQIVND (reference sequence). The CDR3 has 19 residues. V gave up 6 bases and J gave up 6 bases, with 31 bases separating them. The CDR3 region is CASRMTVGRYGGPGDTQYF. In DNA form, the CDR3 reads TGTGCCAGTAGGATGACAGTCGGGCGGTATGGAGGGCCAGGGGATACGCAGTATTTT.

This clone was picked up one time. The V call is TRBV6-1, the J call TRBJ1-1; D call uncertain. The CDR3 extends over 12 amino acids. V was shortened by 0 bases and J by 8 bases, with 7 bases between the two germline ends. Germline CDR1 reads MNHNS; CDR2 reads SASEGT. The CDR3 bases are TGTGCCAGCAGTGAAGCAGCGGGGGAAGCTTTCTTT. Encoded protein: CASSEAAGEAFF.

This clone was seen more than once but under ten times. The chain combines TRBV10-3 with TRBJ1-1; D is possibly TRBD1 (5 bases). The CDR3 is 13 amino acids. V was cut by 7 bases and J by 0 bases, with 9 bases left in between. Germline CDR1 reads ENHRY; CDR2 reads SYGVKD. The CDR3, as DNA: TGTGCCATCACTCCGGACATGAACACTGAAGCTTTCTTT. Translated, it gives CAITPDMNTEAFF.

The CDR3 here is CASSYNLRGNTIYF. In nucleotides, the CDR3 is TGTGCCAGCAGTTACAATCTGAGGGGAAACACCATATATTTT. This rearrangement joins TRBV6-6 to TRBJ1-3; the D is unclear. Germline CDR1 reads MNHNY; CDR2 reads SVGAGI (reference sequence). Trimming shortened V by 2 bases and J by 4 bases, and 9 bases separated the two germline ends. There are 14 residues in the CDR3.

J is TRBJ2-7 and V is TRBV28, with a tentative D call TRBD2 (7 bases). The CDR3 is 15 amino acids. The V gene's germline CDR1 is MDHEN and CDR2 SYDVKM. The ends were cut back, 8 bases at V and 4 bases at J, with 21 bases in the middle. In DNA, the CDR3 is TGTGCCAGCGTGGGAGGGGGAGACGGTTCTTACGAGCAGTACTTC. Its protein is CASVGGGDGSYEQYF.

The chain links TRBV28 to TRBJ1-2; TRBD1 might be the D (6 bases). The length of the CDR3 is 13 residues. The V end lost 7 bases, the J end lost 5 bases, and 14 bases lay between the germline ends. CDR1 is MDHEN, CDR2 SYDVKM, per germline. In DNA form, the CDR3 reads TGTGCCAGCATTCCCGGGACAAATTATGGCTACACCTTC. This sequence encodes CASIPGTNYGYTF.

The gene calls are TRBV27 and TRBJ2-5; 7 bases agree with TRBD2. The CDR3 is 14 amino acids. V lost 1 base and J lost 2; bases outside the gene matches: 1. Germline lookup yields CDR1 MNHEY and CDR2 SMNVEV (reference sequence). The CDR3 spells CASSLLGGQETQYF. For the CDR3, the DNA is TGTGCCAGCAGTTTATTGGGGGGGCAAGAGACCCAGTACTTC.

This chain joins TRBV28 and TRBJ1-2; 8 bases match TRBD1. Trimming took 5 bases from V and 8 from J; bases not matched to a gene: 7. CDR3 length: 13 amino acids. CDR1 and CDR2 (germline): MDHEN, SYDVKM. The DNA for the CDR3 is TGTGCCAGCAGTGCCAGGGGGCGCAGAGGCTACACCTTC. It encodes CASSARGRRGYTF.

This sequence joins TRBV6-1 and TRBJ1-5; 7 bases agree with TRBD1. Germline CDR1 is MNHNS and CDR2 is SASEGT. The V segment lost 4 bases and the J segment 5 bases; nucleotides outside the gene matches: 11. This CDR3 has 16 residues. The CDR3, as DNA: TGTGCCAGCAGTGTAATACAGGGGAGGTCATATCAGCCCCAGCATTTT. This translates into CASSVIQGRSYQPQHF.

This rearrangement joins TRBV6-4 to TRBJ2-3; 10 bases line up with TRBD2. The CDR3 totals 15 residues. CDR1 and CDR2 (germline): MRHNA, SNTAGT. V dropped 2 bases and J dropped 3; count of bases not matched to a gene: 2. The CDR3 sequence: CASSDGTSETDTQYF. The CDR3 nucleotides read TGTGCCAGCAGTGACGGGACTAGCGAGACAGATACGCAGTATTTT.

J is TRBJ2-1 and V is TRBV10-3; TRBD1 agrees at 8 bases. The CDR3 is 17 residues long. The trim removed 6 bases at V and 8 bases at J, leaving 18 bases unmatched. Germline CDR1 is ENHRY and CDR2 is SYGVKD. CDR3 nucleotide sequence: TGTGCCATCAGAACCGACAGGGGTGTAGGTAGTTACGATGAGCAGTTCTTC. Protein: CAIRTDRGVGSYDEQFF.

CDR3 DNA sequence: TGTGCCAGTAGTGCCAGGGGGGATGGCTACACCTTC. Translating it yields CASSARGDGYTF. The chain carries TRBV19 and TRBJ1-2; 7 bases line up with TRBD1. V lost 5 bases, J lost 6 bases, and 3 bases stayed unmatched. CDR3 length equals 12 residues. Germline lookup yields CDR1 LNHDA and CDR2 SQIVND (reference sequence).

The V and J genes are TRBV2 and TRBJ2-7, with 7 bases aligning to TRBD2. Germline V lookup: CDR1 SNHLY, CDR2 FYNNEI. The junction had 7 bases not matched to a gene; V was cut back by 11 bases and J by 0 bases. This CDR3 has 13 residues. The CDR3 nucleotides are TGTGCCCAATCATCTAGCGGCTCCTACGAGCAGTACTTC. It codes for CAQSSSGSYEQYF.

J is TRBJ1-1 and V is TRBV6-6; D may be TRBD1 (6 bases). CDR3 length equals 13 residues. The germline V and J ends were trimmed by 6 bases and 1 base, with 9 bases remaining between them. Germline V gives CDR1 MNHNY, CDR2 SVGAGI (reference sequence). CDR3 nucleotide sequence: TGTGCCAGCAGATGGACAGAGAACACTGAAGCTTTCTTT. Translating gives CASRWTENTEAFF.

V is TRBV5-8 and J is TRBJ1-2; D remains unclear. Germline V gene data show CDR1 as SGHTS and CDR2 as YDEGEE. The length of the CDR3 is 12 residues. Trimming took off 2 bases at V and 3 bases at J, with 5 bases between the two ends. Here the CDR3 reads CASSFRDYGYTF. As DNA, the CDR3 is TGTGCCAGCAGCTTCCGTGACTATGGCTACACCTTC.

This rearrangement joins TRBV4-1 to TRBJ1-2; 9 positions match TRBD1. Losses at the gene ends were 4 bases for V and 3 bases for J; bases not matched to a gene: 9. Per the germline V gene, CDR1 is MGHRA and CDR2 is YSYEKL. The CDR3 extends over 16 amino acids. The DNA of the CDR3 is TGCGCCAGCAGCCGACCGGGACAGGGAAGGGACTATGGCTACACCTTC. This codes for CASSRPGQGRDYGYTF.

The chain has TRBV27 and TRBJ2-1; 12 nucleotides line up with TRBD2. J gave up 8 bases and V 4 bases, and 3 bases lay outside the gene matches. The CDR3 length is 14 residues. Germline lookup yields CDR1 MNHEY and CDR2 SMNVEV (reference sequence). CDR3 region: CASSSTSGSYEQFF. The CDR3 bases are TGTGCCAGCAGTTCGACTAGCGGGAGTTATGAGCAGTTCTTC.

V gene TRBV28 combines with J gene TRBJ2-7, with a weak D call TRBD1 (7 bases). The germline gives CDR1 MDHEN, CDR2 SYDVKM. The CDR3 has 15 amino acids. Trimming took 6 bases from V and 5 from J, leaving 20 bases between them. CDR3 DNA sequence: TGTGCCAGCAGCCGGCAGGGGGGACGCAGAAACGAGCAGTACTTC. Its translation: CASSRQGGRRNEQYF.

With respect to this clone: Other DNA sequences of this sample code for an identical CDR3. This chain uses TRBV20-1 with TRBJ1-2, with a tentative D call TRBD1 (6 bases). CDR1 and CDR2 (germline): DFQATT, SNEGSKA (reference sequence). The germline V and J ends were trimmed by 6 bases and 5 bases, with 10 bases remaining between them. The CDR3 contains 11 residues. CDR3 loop: CSASRGYGYTF. For the CDR3, the DNA is TGCAGTGCCTCCAGGGGATATGGCTACACCTTC.

This clone came up once. V and J are TRBV2 and TRBJ2-7; 8 nucleotides align to TRBD2. V was clipped by 4 bases and J by 2 bases; unmatched bases: 7. The CDR3 covers 15 residues. Germline V gene data show CDR1 as SNHLY and CDR2 as FYNNEI. CDR3 sequence reads: CASSVRVLAAYEQYF. Written as DNA, the CDR3 is TGTGCCAGCAGTGTACGGGTACTAGCGGCCTACGAGCAGTACTTC. Combining the CDR3 with reference TRBV2 and TRBJ2-7 gives the whole variable domain EPEVTQTPSHQVTQMGQEVILRCVPISNHLYFYWYRQILGQKVEFLVSFYNNEISEKSEIFDDQFSVERPDGSNFTLKIRSTKLEDSAMYFCASSVRVLAAYEQYFGPGTRLTVT.

The chain recombines TRBV7-9 with TRBJ1-2; the D gene is possibly TRBD1 (6 bases). V gave up 5 bases and J gave up 4 bases, with 11 bases separating them. In germline, CDR1 is SEHNR, CDR2 FQNEAQ (reference sequence). There are 13 residues in the CDR3. The CDR3 DNA reads TGTGCCAGCAGCCAGGACAGCTTCTATGGCTACACCTTC. Translation gives CASSQDSFYGYTF.

CDR3 sequence: CASSIFRGTYEQYF. CDR3 DNA: TGTGCCAGTAGTATCTTTCGGGGAACCTACGAGCAGTACTTC. V is TRBV19 and J is TRBJ2-7; D is possibly TRBD2 (5 bases). V lost 3 bases, J lost 2 bases, and 11 bases lay in between. Germline CDR1 is LNHDA and CDR2 is SQIVND (reference sequence). The CDR3 covers 14 residues.

J is TRBJ2-7 and V is TRBV13; perhaps TRBD2 as D (6 bases). The CDR3 sequence is 13 residues long. The V end lost 1 base, the J end lost 6 bases, and 10 bases lay between the germline ends. CDR1 PRHDT and CDR2 FYEKMQ come from the germline V gene (reference sequence). CDR3 sequence reads: CASSLVIGSEQYF. CDR3 DNA sequence: TGTGCCAGCAGCTTAGTTATCGGGAGCGAGCAGTACTTC.